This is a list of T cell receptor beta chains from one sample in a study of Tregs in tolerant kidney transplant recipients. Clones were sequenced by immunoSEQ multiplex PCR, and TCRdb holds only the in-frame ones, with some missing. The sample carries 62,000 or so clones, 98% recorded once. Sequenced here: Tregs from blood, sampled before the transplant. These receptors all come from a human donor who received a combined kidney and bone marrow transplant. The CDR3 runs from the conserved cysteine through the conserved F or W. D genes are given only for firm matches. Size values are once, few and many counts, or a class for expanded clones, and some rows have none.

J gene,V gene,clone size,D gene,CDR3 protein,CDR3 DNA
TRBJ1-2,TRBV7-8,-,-,CASSFGALGYTF,TGTGCCAGCAGCTTTGGGGCTCTAGGCTACACCTTC
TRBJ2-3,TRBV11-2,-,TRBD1,CASGQERRTGFTGTQYF,TGTGCCAGCGGTCAGGAGCGGAGGACAGGGTTCACGGGTACGCAGTATTTT
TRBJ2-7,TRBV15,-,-,CATSREQGPYEQYF,TGTGCCACCAGCAGAGAACAGGGCCCCTACGAGCAGTACTTC
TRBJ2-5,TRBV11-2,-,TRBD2,CASSSFGGEGTQYF,TGTGCCAGCAGCTCCTTCGGGGGGGAGGGCACCCAGTACTTC
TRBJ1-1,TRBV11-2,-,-,CASSFQGFTEAFF,TGTGCCAGCAGCTTCCAGGGTTTCACTGAAGCTTTCTTT
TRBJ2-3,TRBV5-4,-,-,CASSLVGHTDTQYF,TGTGCCAGCAGCTTGGTGGGGCACACAGATACGCAGTATTTT
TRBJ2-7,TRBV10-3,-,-,CAISVPGITYEQYF,TGTGCCATCAGTGTACCAGGTATAACCTACGAGCAGTACTTC
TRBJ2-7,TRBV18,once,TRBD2,CASSPRAGGRYEQYF,TGTGCCAGCTCACCGAGAGCGGGAGGTAGATACGAGCAGTACTTC
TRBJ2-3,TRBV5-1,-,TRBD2,CASSYYGTSGLGATDTQYF,TGCGCCAGCAGCTATTACGGGACTAGCGGACTAGGGGCCACAGATACGCAGTATTTT
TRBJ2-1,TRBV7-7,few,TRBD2,CASSLAGDYNEQFF,TGTGCCAGCAGTCTAGCGGGGGACTACAATGAGCAGTTCTTC
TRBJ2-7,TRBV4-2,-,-,CASSQELTRGNEQYF,TGTGCCAGCAGCCAAGAGTTGACCCGGGGAAACGAGCAGTACTTC
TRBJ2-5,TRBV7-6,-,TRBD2,CASSLGWAGVGQETQYF,TGTGCCAGCAGCTTAGGCTGGGCGGGAGTAGGTCAAGAGACCCAGTACTTC
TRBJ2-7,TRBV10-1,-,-,CASSAMRTVVNEQYF,TGCGCCAGCAGTGCAATGAGGACAGTCGTTAACGAGCAGTACTTC
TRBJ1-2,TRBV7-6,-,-,CASSRTGQLNYGYTF,TGTGCCAGCAGTCGTACCGGACAGCTAAACTATGGCTACACCTTC
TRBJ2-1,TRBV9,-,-,CASSVLVRGLGPYNEQFF,TGTGCCAGCAGCGTATTGGTCAGGGGCCTAGGGCCTTACAATGAGCAGTTCTTC
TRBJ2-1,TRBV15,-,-,CATSRDTWASVLGEQFF,TGTGCCACCAGCAGAGATACGTGGGCTAGCGTTTTGGGTGAGCAGTTCTTC
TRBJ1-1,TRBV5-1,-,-,CASSLVTGLNTEAFF,TGCGCCAGCAGCTTGGTGACCGGGTTGAACACTGAAGCTTTCTTT
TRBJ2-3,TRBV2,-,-,CASSLMVGLSTDTQYF,TGTGCCAGCAGTTTGATGGTAGGACTTAGCACAGATACGCAGTATTTT
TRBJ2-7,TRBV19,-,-,CASSIDSVLPLYF,TGTGCCAGTAGTATAGATAGCGTGCTCCCCCTCTACTTC
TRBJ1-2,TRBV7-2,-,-,CASSLEPTGRYGYTF,TGTGCCAGCAGTTTAGAACCGACGGGGAGATATGGCTACACCTTC
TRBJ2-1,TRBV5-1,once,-,CASSLDWLYNEQFF,TGCGCCAGCAGCTTGGATTGGCTCTACAATGAGCAGTTCTTC
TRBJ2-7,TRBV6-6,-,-,CASSFGTPSYEQYF,TGTGCCAGCAGTTTCGGGACACCCTCCTACGAGCAGTACTTC
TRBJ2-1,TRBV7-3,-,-,CASSAGAYNEQFF,TGTGCCAGCAGCGCCGGGGCCTACAATGAGCAGTTCTTC
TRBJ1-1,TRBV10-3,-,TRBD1,CAISGVGTGRTEAFF,TGTGCCATCAGCGGCGTGGGGACAGGGCGTACTGAAGCTTTCTTT
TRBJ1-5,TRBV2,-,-,CASSVGQPQHF,TGTGCCAGCAGTGTCGGTCAGCCCCAGCATTTT
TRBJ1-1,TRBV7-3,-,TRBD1,CASSLTPDRDNTEAFF,TGTGCCAGCAGCTTAACGCCCGACAGGGACAACACTGAAGCTTTCTTT
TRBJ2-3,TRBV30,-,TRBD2,CAWSVSSGGPSTDTQYF,TGTGCCTGGAGTGTGTCTAGCGGGGGGCCTAGTACAGATACGCAGTATTTT